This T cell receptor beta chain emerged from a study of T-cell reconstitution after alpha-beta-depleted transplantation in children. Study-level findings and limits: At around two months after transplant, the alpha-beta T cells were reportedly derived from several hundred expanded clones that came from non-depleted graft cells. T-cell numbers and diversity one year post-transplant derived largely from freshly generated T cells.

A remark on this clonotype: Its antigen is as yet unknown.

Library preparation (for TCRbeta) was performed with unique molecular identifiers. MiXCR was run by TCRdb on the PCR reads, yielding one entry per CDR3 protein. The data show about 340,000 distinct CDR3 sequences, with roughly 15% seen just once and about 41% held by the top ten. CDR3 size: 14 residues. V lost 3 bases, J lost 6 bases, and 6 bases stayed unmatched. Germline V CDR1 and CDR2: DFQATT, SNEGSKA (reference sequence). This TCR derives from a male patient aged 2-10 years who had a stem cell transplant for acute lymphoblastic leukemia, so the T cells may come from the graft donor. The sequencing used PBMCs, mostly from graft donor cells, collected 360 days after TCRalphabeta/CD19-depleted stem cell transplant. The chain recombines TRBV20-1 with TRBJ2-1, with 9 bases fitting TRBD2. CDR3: CSARGLAGTNEQFF. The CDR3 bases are TGCAGTGCTAGGGGGCTAGCGGGAACCAATGAGCAGTTCTTC.